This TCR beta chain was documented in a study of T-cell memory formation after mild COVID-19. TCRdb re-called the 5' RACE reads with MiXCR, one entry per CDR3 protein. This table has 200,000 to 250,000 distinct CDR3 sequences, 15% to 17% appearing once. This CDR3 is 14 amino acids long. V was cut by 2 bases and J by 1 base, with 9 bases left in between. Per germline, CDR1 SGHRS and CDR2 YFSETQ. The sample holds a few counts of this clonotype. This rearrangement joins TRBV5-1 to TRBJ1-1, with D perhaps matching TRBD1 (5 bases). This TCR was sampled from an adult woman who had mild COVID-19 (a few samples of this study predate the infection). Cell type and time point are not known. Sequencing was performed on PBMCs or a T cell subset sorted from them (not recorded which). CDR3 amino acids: CASSFQGSNTEAFF. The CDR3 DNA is TGCGCCAGCAGCTTCCAGGGCTCGAACACTGAAGCTTTCTTT.